The 10 T cell receptor beta chains reported below all come from one sample, sequenced in a study of T-cell memory formation after mild COVID-19. TCRdb recomputed calls from the 5' RACE reads with MiXCR, one row per CDR3 protein. The data hold around 420,000 distinct CDR3 sequences, with approximately 24% observed a single time. The source material was PBMCs or a T cell subset sorted from them (not recorded which). The receptors come from an adult woman who had mild COVID-19 (a few samples of this study predate the infection). Cell type and time point are not known.

J is TRBJ1-1 and V is TRBV12-3 or TRBV12-4; D not resolved. Trimming took 7 bases from V and 0 from J, leaving 9 bases between them. The CDR3 contains 13 residues. The CDR3 loop is CASTTRLNTEAFF. The CDR3 DNA reads as TGTGCCAGCACGACACGACTGAACACTGAAGCTTTCTTT.

In DNA, the CDR3 is TGTGCCAGTCGAGACAGGGTCTCCTACGAGCAGTACTTC. As protein: CASRDRVSYEQYF. The V and J genes are TRBV19 and TRBJ2-7; 7 nucleotides align to TRBD1. Germline-derived CDR1 and CDR2 are LNHDA and SQIVND (reference sequence). The CDR3 covers 13 residues. J lost 0 bases, V lost 8 bases, and 4 bases had no gene match.

V gene TRBV7-3 combines with J gene TRBJ2-4; 14 bases match TRBD2. The V gene end was trimmed by 5 bases and the J gene end by 1 base; junction bases not matched to a gene: 7. Per germline, CDR1 SGHTA and CDR2 FQGTGA. This CDR3 contains 18 residues. CDR3 nucleotides: TGTGCCAGCAGCCATCCGGGACTAGCGGGAGAGGCCAAAAACATTCAGTACTTC. Amino acid sequence: CASSHPGLAGEAKNIQYF.

The chain recombines TRBV9 with TRBJ2-2; TRBD2 agrees at 10 bases. This CDR3 has 17 amino acids. Looked up from germline, CDR1 is SGDLS and CDR2 is YYNGEE. J was trimmed by 2 bases and V by 4 bases; bases with no gene match: 8. The DNA for the CDR3 is TGTGCCAGCAGCATTGCTAGCGGGGGCTCAAACACCGGGGAGCTGTTTTTT. It encodes CASSIASGGSNTGELFF. Full variable domain (remainder filled in from reference TRBV9 and TRBJ2-2): DSGVTQTPKHLITATGQRVTLRCSPRSGDLSVYWYQQSLDQGLQFLIQYYNGEERAKGNILERFSAQQFPDLHSELNLSSLELGDSALYFCASSIASGGSNTGELFFGEGSRLTVL.

This clonotype was counted between two and nine times. The chain carries TRBV2 and TRBJ1-6, with 7 bases identical to TRBD1. Germline V CDR1 and CDR2: SNHLY, FYNNEI. CDR3 length: 16 amino acids. V lost 0 bases and J lost 10; bases outside the gene matches: 9. CDR3 loop: CASSEAPGQSQSPLHF. The CDR3 DNA follows: TGTGCCAGCAGTGAAGCGCCGGGACAGAGCCAATCACCCCTCCACTTT.

This clonotype was observed at least ten times. The CDR3, as DNA: TGTGCCAGCAGCCCTCTGAGGGGGGTGGGTCACGAGCAGTACTTC. Its protein is CASSPLRGVGHEQYF. V is TRBV12-3 or TRBV12-4 and J is TRBJ2-7; either TRBD1 or TRBD2 may fit D (6 bases each). The V end lost 6 bases, the J end lost 5 bases, and 20 bases lay between the germline ends. The CDR3 is 15 amino acids.

The gene calls are TRBV12-3 or TRBV12-4 and TRBJ2-1; D is ambiguous. The V gene lost 1 base and the J gene lost 11 bases, with 9 bases spanning the gap. This CDR3 is 12 amino acids long. The CDR3 is CASSLDAGKQFF. The CDR3 bases are TGTGCCAGCAGTTTAGATGCAGGAAAGCAGTTCTTC.

V usage is TRBV2 and J usage is TRBJ2-5; no definite D call. Germline CDR1 reads SNHLY; CDR2 reads FYNNEI. Trimming took off 7 bases at V and 9 bases at J, with 15 bases between the two ends. The CDR3 consists of 12 residues. Here the CDR3 DNA reads TGTGCCAGCACGTATCCAAGAGTGGCCCAGTACTTC. It specifies CASTYPRVAQYF. The full variable domain, its missing parts supplied by reference TRBV2 and TRBJ2-5, is EPEVTQTPSHQVTQMGQEVILRCVPISNHLYFYWYRQILGQKVEFLVSFYNNEISEKSEIFDDQFSVERPDGSNFTLKIRSTKLEDSAMYFCASTYPRVAQYFGPGTRLLVL.

The chain employs TRBV7-2 and TRBJ2-1; D is possibly TRBD1 or TRBD2 (6 bases each). The germline V and J ends were trimmed by 8 bases and 7 bases, with 21 bases remaining between them. This CDR3 contains 15 residues. Germline CDR1 and CDR2: SGHTA and FQGNSA. The CDR3 DNA reads TGTGCCAGCTGCTACGGTAGGGGGGACATGAATGAGCAGTTCTTC. Translating gives CASCYGRGDMNEQFF.

This clonotype was detected a few times. The gene calls are TRBV29-1 and TRBJ2-2; D gene ambiguous. The germline V gene encodes CDR1 SQVTM and CDR2 ANQGSEA. This CDR3 contains 13 residues. Trimming took 2 bases from V and 6 from J, leaving 10 bases between them. The CDR3 coding sequence is TGCAGCGTTGAAATGGGAAGACCCGGGGAGCTGTTTTTT. Residues: CSVEMGRPGELFF.